Sequencing of this T cell receptor beta chain was carried out in a study of blood T cell repertoires in COVID-19. Study background: Acute and convalescent COVID-19 specimens originated in the United States, Italy and Spain. In each case, the material was cDNA or gDNA derived from T cells, B-cell-depleted T cells, or PBMCs.

This clone was found once. In the original workflow: The assay estimated nucleated cells by amplifying reference gene primers. Method: immunoSEQ multiplex PCR; TCRdb's copy keeps in-frame clones and lacks some. That table is the source of V, J and clone size, and D and trimming were worked out from the DNA. The table shows 65,000 to 75,000 clones, with about 81% occurring only once. CDR1 is SNHLY and CDR2 is FYNNEI in the germline V gene. The length of the CDR3 is 14 residues. V lost 6 bases and J lost 1, with 9 bases in between. Sequenced input: peripheral blood. The chain employs TRBV2 and TRBJ2-2; the D gene is possibly TRBD2 (6 bases). The source is an elderly man with acute or convalescent COVID-19. The CDR3 reads CASRSSGNTGELFF. In DNA, the CDR3 is TGTGCCAGCAGGAGTAGCGGGAACACCGGGGAGCTGTTTTTT. Full variable domain (outside the CDR3, taken from reference TRBV2 and TRBJ2-2): EPEVTQTPSHQVTQMGQEVILRCVPISNHLYFYWYRQILGQKVEFLVSFYNNEISEKSEIFDDQFSVERPDGSNFTLKIRSTKLEDSAMYFCASRSSGNTGELFFGEGSRLTVL.